This TCR beta chain was identified in a study of OX40 agonist ivuxolimab in advanced cancers. As for the study in general: Age averaged 60 years (range roughly 20 to 90), and roughly 80% were male.

Method: immunoSEQ multiplex PCR; TCRdb's copy keeps in-frame clones and lacks some. The sample consists of 30,000 to 40,000 clones, roughly nine tenths of them appearing once. The CDR3 runs 14 residues. The germline V gene encodes CDR1 LNHDA and CDR2 SQIVND (reference sequence). V gave up 10 bases and J gave up 0 bases; unmatched junction bases: 6. Material: CD4+ or CD8+ T cells sorted from blood, obtained in a trial of the OX40 agonist ivuxolimab. The genes are TRBV19 and TRBJ1-3; the match to TRBD1 covers 7 bases. This receptor was taken from an adult with an advanced solid tumor such as melanoma, head and neck, liver or kidney cancer. The DNA for the CDR3 is TGTGCCACCGAGGACAGGAGCTCTGGAAACACCATATATTTT. It specifies CATEDRSSGNTIYF.